This T cell receptor (beta chain) originates from a study of T cells in Graves' hyperthyroidism and ophthalmopathy. There were TCR beta CDR3 regions amplified from RNA transcripts. The HTBI primer set served for first-round RT-PCR of the TCR CDR3. A single record per CDR3 protein comes from TCRdb applying MiXCR to the multiplex PCR reads. The data show about 610,000 distinct CDR3 sequences, with approximately 14% seen just once and about 3.9% held by the top ten. CDR3 length: 17 residues. Trimming removed 3 bases from V and 4 bases from J; junction bases left unmatched: 14. The germline CDR1 and CDR2 sequences are MNHEY and SVGEGT.

This clonotype was sampled from a woman aged 40 to 55 with Graves' ophthalmopathy. The chain links TRBV6-2 or TRBV6-3 to TRBJ2-7; 8 nucleotides match TRBD2. Material for sequencing was blood. CDR3 loop: CASSYVLLAGLKYEQYF. The DNA for the CDR3 is TGTGCCAGCAGTTATGTCCTCTTAGCGGGACTGAAATACGAGCAGTACTTC.